This passage covers 16 T cell receptor beta chains from one sample sequenced in a study of blood T cell repertoires in COVID-19. TCRdb's table, derived via immunoSEQ multiplex PCR, lists solely in-frame clones and lacks some. The sample lists approximately 200,000 clones, roughly 90% occurring once. Sequenced input: peripheral blood. All receptors derive from a man in his 70s with acute or convalescent COVID-19.

This chain joins TRBV18 and TRBJ2-3; 9 positions match TRBD1. Trimming cost V 3 bases and J 4 bases; bases outside gene matches: 8. Looked up from germline, CDR1 is KGHSH and CDR2 is LQKENI. CDR3 size: 16 residues. CDR3: CASSPSGTGRADTQYF. In DNA form, the CDR3 reads TGTGCCAGCTCACCGTCCGGGACAGGGAGGGCAGATACGCAGTATTTT.

This chain joins TRBV6-2 or TRBV6-3 and TRBJ1-1; D ambiguous. The length of the CDR3 is 12 residues. Germline loops: CDR1 MNHEY, CDR2 SVGEGT. Trimming took off 4 bases at V and 2 bases at J, with 5 bases between the two ends. The DNA of the CDR3 is TGTGCCAGCAGTTTTACAAACACTGAAGCTTTCTTT. This encodes CASSFTNTEAFF.

This clone has just a few counts. The rearrangement links TRBV11-2 to TRBJ2-1; 7 bases fit TRBD2. Germline CDR1 and CDR2: SGHAT and FQNNGV. The V and J ends lost 6 bases and 0 bases, in that order; junction bases with no gene match: 5. The CDR3 covers 15 residues. This chain's CDR3 is CASRMRGSSYNEQFF. CDR3 nucleotides: TGTGCCAGCAGAATGCGGGGGAGCTCCTACAATGAGCAGTTCTTC.

The V and J genes are TRBV7-2 and TRBJ1-2, with TRBD1 matching over 7 bases. J was trimmed by 1 base and V by 1 base; bases with no gene match: 3. Germline CDR1 SGHTA, CDR2 FQGNSA. CDR3 length: 15 amino acids. Written as DNA, the CDR3 is TGTGCCAGCAGCTTAGGGGGGACAGTTAACTATGGCTACACCTTC. It is translated as CASSLGGTVNYGYTF.

J is TRBJ2-1 and V is TRBV6-5, with 8 bases aligning to TRBD1. After removal of 6 bases from V and 5 bases from J, the junction contained 9 bases not matched to a gene. CDR3 length equals 15 residues. CDR1 and CDR2 from the germline V gene are MNHEY and SVGAGI. CDR3 region: CASRLQGDGDNEQFF. CDR3 DNA: TGTGCCAGCAGATTACAGGGGGACGGGGACAATGAGCAGTTCTTC.

The genes are TRBV27 and TRBJ1-6, with D possibly being TRBD1 (5 bases). The germline CDR1 and CDR2 sequences are MNHEY and SMNVEV (reference sequence). The length of the CDR3 is 15 residues. The V end was cut by 1 base, the J end by 10 bases, with 14 bases between. DNA for the CDR3: TGTGCCAGCAGTTTATTTCAGGGAGGTGGATCACCCCTCCACTTT. It specifies CASSLFQGGGSPLHF.

The rearrangement uses TRBV6-2 or TRBV6-3 and TRBJ2-2; D is uncertain. Germline V gives CDR1 MNHEY, CDR2 SVGEGT. The V end lost 5 bases, the J end lost 9 bases, and 10 bases lay between the germline ends. The CDR3 sequence is 12 residues long. DNA of the CDR3: TGTGCCAGCAGTCAGGCGTTGCGGGAGCTGTTTTTT. Translated: CASSQALRELFF.

The J gene is TRBJ1-1, the V gene TRBV3-1 (or the pseudogene TRBV3-2), with D maybe TRBD1 (5 bases). The germline V gene encodes CDR1 LGHDT and CDR2 YNNKEL (reference sequence). This CDR3 comprises 15 residues. Trimming stripped 2 bases from V and 1 base from J, with 11 bases between. In DNA form, the CDR3 reads TGTGCCAGCAGCCAATTCAGACAGTCGAACACTGAAGCTTTCTTT. Its protein product is CASSQFRQSNTEAFF.

The chain couples TRBV7-3 to TRBJ2-1; 12 bases are a match to TRBD2. Trimming removed 5 bases from V and 7 bases from J; junction bases left unmatched: 6. This CDR3 region has 15 residues. CDR1 SGHTA and CDR2 FQGTGA come from the germline V gene. CDR3 residues: CASSPRLAGVNEQFF. CDR3 DNA: TGTGCCAGCAGCCCCAGACTAGCGGGAGTTAATGAGCAGTTCTTC.

A single count supports this clone. This sequence joins TRBV24-1 and TRBJ2-1; TRBD2 aligns across 12 bases. V dropped 3 bases and J dropped 9; count of bases not matched to a gene: 8. Germline CDR1 KGHDR, CDR2 SFDVKD. There are 16 residues in the CDR3. Written as DNA, the CDR3 is TGTGCCACCAGTGATCCCCGACTAGCGGGAGAGGGTGAGCAGTTCTTC. Protein: CATSDPRLAGEGEQFF.

V gene TRBV11-1 combines with J gene TRBJ2-5, with D possibly TRBD1 on 5 matching bases. Germline V gene data show CDR1 as SGHAT and CDR2 as FQDESV (reference sequence). The germline V and J ends were trimmed by 3 bases and 3 bases, with 8 bases remaining between them. The CDR3 extends over 13 amino acids. Here the CDR3 DNA reads TGTGCCAGCAGCTTGTCCAGGGAAGAGACCCAGTACTTC. Its translation is CASSLSREETQYF.

This rearrangement joins TRBV7-6 to TRBJ1-1, with D maybe TRBD1 (6 bases). CDR1 SGHVS and CDR2 FNYEAQ come from the germline V gene. V shed 1 base and J shed 1 base, with 7 bases lying between them. This CDR3 contains 14 residues. The CDR3 nucleotides are TGTGCCAGCAGCTTAGGACAGGAGAACACTGAAGCTTTCTTT. It encodes CASSLGQENTEAFF.

This chain's CDR3 is CASQTVGSSYNEQFF. The CDR3 DNA follows: TGTGCCAGCCAAACCGTCGGGAGTTCCTACAATGAGCAGTTCTTC. The chain has TRBV28 and TRBJ2-1; perhaps TRBD2 as D (6 bases). In germline, CDR1 is MDHEN, CDR2 SYDVKM. The CDR3 consists of 15 residues. Trimming took 8 bases from V and 1 from J, leaving 15 bases between them.

This rearrangement joins TRBV27 to TRBJ1-1; D is unclear. The CDR3 has 13 amino acids. Trimming removed 2 bases at V and 0 bases at J, with 4 bases between. Germline V gene data show CDR1 as MNHEY and CDR2 as SMNVEV (reference sequence). CDR3 residues: CASSLRLNTEAFF. CDR3 sequence (DNA): TGTGCCAGCAGTTTACGGTTGAACACTGAAGCTTTCTTT.

The chain uses TRBV30 and TRBJ2-7; 8 bases are shared with TRBD1. Germline CDR1 GTSNPN, CDR2 SVGIG (reference sequence). This CDR3 region has 14 residues. V lost 2 bases to trimming and J lost 3 bases; unmatched junction nucleotides: 6. The DNA for the CDR3 is TGTGCCTGGAGTCGGGGACAGGTGGACTACGAGCAGTACTTC. This translates into CAWSRGQVDYEQYF.

The chain combines TRBV28 with TRBJ1-3; D call uncertain. The V gene lost 3 bases and the J gene lost 0 bases, with 6 bases spanning the gap. The CDR3 is 14 residues long. The germline gives CDR1 MDHEN, CDR2 SYDVKM. The CDR3: CASSLVGSGNTIYF. DNA of the CDR3: TGTGCCAGCAGTTTGGTCGGCTCTGGAAACACCATATATTTT.